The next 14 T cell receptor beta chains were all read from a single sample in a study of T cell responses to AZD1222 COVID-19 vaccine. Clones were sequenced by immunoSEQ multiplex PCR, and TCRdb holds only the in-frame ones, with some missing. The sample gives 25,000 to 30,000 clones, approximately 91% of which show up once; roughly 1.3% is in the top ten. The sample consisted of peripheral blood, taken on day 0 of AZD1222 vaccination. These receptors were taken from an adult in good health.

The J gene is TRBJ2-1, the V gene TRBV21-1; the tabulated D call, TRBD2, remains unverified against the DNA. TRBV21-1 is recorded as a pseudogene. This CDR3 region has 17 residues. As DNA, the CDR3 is TGTGCCAGCAGCCCACAGGCGGGTGGGAGGGTCATCAATGAGCAGTTCTTC. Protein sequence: CASSPQAGGRVINEQFF.

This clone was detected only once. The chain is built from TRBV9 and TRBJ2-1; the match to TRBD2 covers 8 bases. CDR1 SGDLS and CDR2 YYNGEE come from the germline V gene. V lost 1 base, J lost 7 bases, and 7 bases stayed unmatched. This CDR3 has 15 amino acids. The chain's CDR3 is CASSVLAGGVNEQFF. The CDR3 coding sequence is TGTGCCAGCAGCGTACTGGCGGGAGGAGTAAATGAGCAGTTCTTC.

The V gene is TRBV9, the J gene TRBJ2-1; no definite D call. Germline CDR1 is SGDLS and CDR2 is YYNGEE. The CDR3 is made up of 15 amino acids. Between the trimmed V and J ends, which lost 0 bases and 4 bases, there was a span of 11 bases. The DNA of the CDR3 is TGTGCCAGCAGCGTAGCGGCTAGTCAATACAATGAGCAGTTCTTC. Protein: CASSVAASQYNEQFF.

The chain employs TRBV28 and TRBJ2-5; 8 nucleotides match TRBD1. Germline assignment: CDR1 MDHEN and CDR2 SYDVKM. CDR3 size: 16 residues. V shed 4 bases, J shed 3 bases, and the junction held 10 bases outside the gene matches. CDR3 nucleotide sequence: TGTGCCAGCAGTTGGACAGGGTGGGTGGTGAAAGAGACCCAGTACTTC. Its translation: CASSWTGWVVKETQYF.

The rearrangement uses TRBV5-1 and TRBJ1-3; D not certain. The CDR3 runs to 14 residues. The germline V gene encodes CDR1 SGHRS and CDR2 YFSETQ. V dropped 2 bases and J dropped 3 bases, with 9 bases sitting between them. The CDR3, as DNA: TGCGCCAGCAGCTTACAAGGGTTTGGAAACACCATATATTTT. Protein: CASSLQGFGNTIYF.

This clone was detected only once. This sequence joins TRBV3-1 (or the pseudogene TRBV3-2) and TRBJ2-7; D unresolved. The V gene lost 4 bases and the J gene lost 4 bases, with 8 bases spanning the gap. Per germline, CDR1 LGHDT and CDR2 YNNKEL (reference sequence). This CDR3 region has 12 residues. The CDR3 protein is CASSRFEYEQYF. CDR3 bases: TGTGCCAGCAGCCGGTTCGAGTACGAGCAGTACTTC.

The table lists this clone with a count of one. The CDR3 DNA reads as TGTGCCAGCAGCTCCTATTCTAGCGGGAGAGGCGAGCAGTACTTC. Translation: CASSSYSSGRGEQYF. The chain couples TRBV11-2 to TRBJ2-7; 10 bases are a match to TRBD2. The CDR3 has 15 residues. The trim removed 4 bases at V and 6 bases at J, leaving 9 bases unmatched. Germline values: CDR1 SGHAT, CDR2 FQNNGV.

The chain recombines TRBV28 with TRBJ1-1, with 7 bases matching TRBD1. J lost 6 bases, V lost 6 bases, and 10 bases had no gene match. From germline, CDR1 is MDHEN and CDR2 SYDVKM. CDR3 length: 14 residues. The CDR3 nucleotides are TGTGCCAGCAGCCCCTGGCGACAGGGACCTGAAGCTTTCTTT. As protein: CASSPWRQGPEAFF.

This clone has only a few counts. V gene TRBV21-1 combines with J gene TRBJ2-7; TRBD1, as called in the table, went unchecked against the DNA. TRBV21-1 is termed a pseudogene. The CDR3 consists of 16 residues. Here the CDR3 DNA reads TGTGCCAGCAGCTCTTGCCAGCGGACAGGAGGATACGAGCAGTACTTC. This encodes CASSSCQRTGGYEQYF.

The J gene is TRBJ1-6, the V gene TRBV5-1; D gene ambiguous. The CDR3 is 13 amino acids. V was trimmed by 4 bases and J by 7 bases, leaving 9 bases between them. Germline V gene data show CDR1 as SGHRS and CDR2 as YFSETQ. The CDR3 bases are TGCGCCAGCAGCCCCGAACAGAATTCACCCCTCCACTTT. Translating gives CASSPEQNSPLHF.

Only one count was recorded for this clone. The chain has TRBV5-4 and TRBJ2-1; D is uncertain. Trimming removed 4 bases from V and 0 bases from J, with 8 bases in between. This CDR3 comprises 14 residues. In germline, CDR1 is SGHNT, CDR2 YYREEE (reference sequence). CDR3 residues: CASSPKPSYNEQFF. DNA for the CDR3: TGTGCCAGCAGCCCGAAACCCTCCTACAATGAGCAGTTCTTC.

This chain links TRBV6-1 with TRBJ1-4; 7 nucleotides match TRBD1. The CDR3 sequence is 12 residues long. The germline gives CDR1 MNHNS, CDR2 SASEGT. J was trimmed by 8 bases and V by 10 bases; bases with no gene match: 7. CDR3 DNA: TGTGCCATTGCCGACAGGGACGAAAAACTGTTTTTT. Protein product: CAIADRDEKLFF.

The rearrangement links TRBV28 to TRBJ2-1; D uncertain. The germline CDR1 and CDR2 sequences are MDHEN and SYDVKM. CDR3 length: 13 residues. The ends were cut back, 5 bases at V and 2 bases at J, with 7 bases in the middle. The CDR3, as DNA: TGTGCCAGCAGTCAGCAGACCTACAATGAGCAGTTCTTC. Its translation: CASSQQTYNEQFF. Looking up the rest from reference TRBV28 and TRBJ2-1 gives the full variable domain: DVKVTQSSRYLVKRTGEKVFLECVQDMDHENMFWYRQDPGLGLRLIYFSYDVKMKEKGDIPEGYSVSREKKERFSLILESASTNQTSMYLCASSQQTYNEQFFGPGTRLTVL.

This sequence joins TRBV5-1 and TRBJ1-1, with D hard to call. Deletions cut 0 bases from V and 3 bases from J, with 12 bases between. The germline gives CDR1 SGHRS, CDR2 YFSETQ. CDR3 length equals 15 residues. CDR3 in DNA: TGCGCCAGCAGCTTGGATGGGATCCCGGACACTGAAGCTTTCTTT. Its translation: CASSLDGIPDTEAFF.